This TCR beta chain was documented in a study of T cell changes during pregnancy in multiple sclerosis. The assay was immunoSEQ multiplex PCR, and TCRdb's table has in-frame clones only and misses some. The sample yields about 40,000 clones, over 80% seen once. The clonotype originates from a female donor in good health, enrolled as a control in a pregnancy study. The starting material was CD4+ T cells from peripheral blood mononuclear cells, obtained in the third trimester of pregnancy.

The CDR3 coding sequence is TGTGCCAGTAGCAAACCACCTATCGGGACTAGCAATGAGCAGTTCTTC. Protein: CASSKPPIGTSNEQFF. The rearrangement joins TRBV19 to TRBJ2-1; 8 nucleotides align to TRBD2. Germline V CDR1 and CDR2: LNHDA, SQIVND (reference sequence). The V gene end was trimmed by 6 bases and the J gene end by 6 bases; junction bases not matched to a gene: 13. The CDR3 is 16 amino acids.